These 9 T cell receptor beta chains came from one sample sequenced in a study of blood T cell repertoires in COVID-19. The repertoire was sequenced with immunoSEQ multiplex PCR; TCRdb's copy has only in-frame clones and lacks some. The repertoire consists of over 300,000 clones, with 89% occurring once and the leading ten covering 1% to 1.5%. Sequenced material: peripheral blood. These receptors originate from a man in his forties with acute or convalescent COVID-19.

This chain links TRBV5-1 with TRBJ1-6; D not certain. Germline V gene sequence: CDR1 SGHRS, CDR2 YFSETQ. V dropped 0 bases and J dropped 10 bases, with 11 bases sitting between them. The CDR3 contains 14 residues. CDR3 amino acids: CASSLEGVGSPLHF. The CDR3 DNA reads TGCGCCAGCAGCTTGGAGGGAGTGGGATCACCCCTCCACTTT.

The V gene is TRBV6-2 or TRBV6-3, the J gene TRBJ2-7; possible D gene TRBD1, 6 bases. The ends were cut back, 3 bases at V and 3 bases at J, with 18 bases in the middle. This CDR3 is 16 amino acids long. CDR1 is MNHEY, CDR2 SVGEGT, per germline. CDR3 in DNA: TGTGCCAGCAGTTATGGTGTGGGGGCGCAGGTCTACGAGCAGTACTTC. Translated: CASSYGVGAQVYEQYF.

The V and J genes are TRBV6-4 and TRBJ1-2; 7 nucleotides match TRBD1. Germline V gene sequence: CDR1 MRHNA, CDR2 SNTAGT. The CDR3 covers 14 residues. Trimming took 3 bases from V and 5 from J; bases not matched to a gene: 6. CDR3 nucleotide sequence: TGTGCCAGCAGTGAGGAAAAGGGGGCGTATGGCTACACCTTC. Protein sequence: CASSEEKGAYGYTF.

This chain connects TRBV4-3 to TRBJ1-4; 8 nucleotides match TRBD1. The V gene end was trimmed by 0 bases and the J gene end by 3 bases; junction bases not matched to a gene: 3. CDR3 length: 16 residues. Germline CDR1 LGHNA, CDR2 YSLEER. The CDR3 spells CASSQDWTGSNEKLFF. The CDR3 region has the DNA TGCGCCAGCAGCCAAGATTGGACAGGGTCTAATGAAAAACTGTTTTTT.

The rearrangement joins TRBV19 to TRBJ2-1; TRBD2 is a possible D gene (6 bases). The V gene's germline CDR1 is LNHDA and CDR2 SQIVND (reference sequence). Trimming pared 4 bases from V and 9 bases from J, leaving 16 bases between. This CDR3 spans 14 amino acids. The CDR3: CASSTGLNEGEQFF. Written as DNA, the CDR3 is TGTGCCAGTAGTACCGGACTAAATGAGGGTGAGCAGTTCTTC.

This chain links TRBV7-9 with TRBJ2-4; the D is unclear. CDR3 length equals 17 residues. The V end was cut by 5 bases, the J end by 0 bases, with 17 bases between. CDR1 SEHNR and CDR2 FQNEAQ come from the germline V gene (reference sequence). CDR3 in DNA: TGTGCCAGCAGCCCCCGATTCCGGGTTATAGCCAAAAACATTCAGTACTTC. This encodes CASSPRFRVIAKNIQYF.

The chain joins TRBV27 to TRBJ1-2; 8 nucleotides align to TRBD1. The CDR3 runs 13 residues. The germline V gene encodes CDR1 MNHEY and CDR2 SMNVEV (reference sequence). V lost 9 bases and J lost 6; bases outside the gene matches: 9. This CDR3 is CASSYRGFNGYTF. In nucleotides, the CDR3 is TGTGCCAGTTCATACAGGGGGTTCAATGGCTACACCTTC.

The chain links TRBV2 to TRBJ1-3; perhaps TRBD1 as D (5 bases). Trimming pared 4 bases from V and 0 bases from J, leaving 13 bases between. Germline CDR1 reads SNHLY; CDR2 reads FYNNEI. The CDR3 loop spans 16 amino acids. CDR3 sequence (DNA): TGTGCCAGCAGTGTTCACAGGCGAGACTCTGGAAACACCATATATTTT. It specifies CASSVHRRDSGNTIYF.

The chain links TRBV7-9 to TRBJ1-2, with D possibly TRBD1 on 6 matching bases. The CDR3 runs to 14 residues. The V end lost 1 base, the J end lost 4 bases, and 10 bases lay between the germline ends. CDR1 SEHNR and CDR2 FQNEAQ come from the germline V gene (reference sequence). The CDR3 here is CASSLDLQGYGYTF. As DNA, the CDR3 is TGTGCCAGCAGCTTAGATCTACAGGGCTATGGCTACACCTTC.